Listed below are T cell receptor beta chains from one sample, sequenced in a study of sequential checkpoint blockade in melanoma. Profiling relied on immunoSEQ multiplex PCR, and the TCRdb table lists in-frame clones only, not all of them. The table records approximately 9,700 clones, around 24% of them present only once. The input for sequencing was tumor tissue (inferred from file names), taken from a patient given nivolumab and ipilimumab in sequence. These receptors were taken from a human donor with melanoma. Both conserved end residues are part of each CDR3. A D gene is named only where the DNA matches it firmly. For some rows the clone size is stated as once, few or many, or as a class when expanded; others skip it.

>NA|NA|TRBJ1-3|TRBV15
TGTGCCACCAGCAGAGATCGAAGAGTCTCTGGAAACACCATATATTTT
CATSRDRRVSGNTIYF
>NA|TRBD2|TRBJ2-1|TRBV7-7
TGTGCCAGCAGCTTAGAATTAGCGGGAGCAGACAATGAGCAGTTCTTC
CASSLELAGADNEQFF
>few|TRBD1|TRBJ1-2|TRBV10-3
TGTGCCATCAGTGACCCTTCAGAGGGGGCTGCAATTGGCTACACCTTC
CAISDPSEGAAIGYTF
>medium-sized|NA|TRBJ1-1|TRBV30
TGTGCCTGGGTGCCACGGGGTTGGACTGAAGCTTTCTTT
CAWVPRGWTEAFF
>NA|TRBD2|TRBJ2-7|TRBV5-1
TGCGCCAGCAGCTTTAGTAGCGGGAGGGCCTACGAGCAGTACTTC
CASSFSSGRAYEQYF
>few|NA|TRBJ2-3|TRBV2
TGTGCCAGCAGCGGCAGGGGGGGCACAGATACGCAGTATTTT
CASSGRGGTDTQYF
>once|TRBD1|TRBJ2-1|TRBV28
TGTGCCAGCACACCGCCCGGGACAGGGTACAATGAGCAGTTCTTC
CASTPPGTGYNEQFF
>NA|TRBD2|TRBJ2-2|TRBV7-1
TGTGCCAGCAGCTTAACGGGACTAGTTACCGGGGAGCTGTTTTTT
CASSLTGLVTGELFF
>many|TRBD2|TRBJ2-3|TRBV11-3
TGTGCCAGCAGCTCCCCAGCAAGCGGGAGTGCAGATACGCAGTATTTT
CASSSPASGSADTQYF
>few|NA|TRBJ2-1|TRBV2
TGTGCGACCGGAAGGGCGGCCTACAATGAGCAGTTCTTC
CATGRAAYNEQFF
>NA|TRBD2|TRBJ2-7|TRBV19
TGTGCCAGTAGTACGGGACTAGCCGGGGAGCAGTACTTC
CASSTGLAGEQYF
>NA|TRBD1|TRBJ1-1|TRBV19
TGTGCCTGCACAGGGGGCTTGGCCACTGAAGCTTTCTTT
CACTGGLATEAFF
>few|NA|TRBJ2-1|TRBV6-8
TGTGCCAGCAGTACAAGACTGGGGCGGAGCTCCTACAATGAGCAGTTCTTC
CASSTRLGRSSYNEQFF
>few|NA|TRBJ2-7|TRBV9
TGTGCCAGCTATTCAGGAGGTTCTGGGTACGAGCAGTACTTC
CASYSGGSGYEQYF
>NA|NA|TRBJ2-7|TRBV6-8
TGTGCCAGCAGTTACTCACAGTCGTCCGAGCAGTACTTC
CASSYSQSSEQYF
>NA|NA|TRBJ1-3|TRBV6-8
TGTGCCAGCAGTCTTACAGGGTCCGGAAACACCATATATTTT
CASSLTGSGNTIYF
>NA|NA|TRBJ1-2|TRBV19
TGTGCCAGCCAGGGGTTGGGCGGCTACACCTTC
CASQGLGGYTF
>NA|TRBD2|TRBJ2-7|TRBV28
TGTGCCAGCAGTCCCCGGGGAGCGGGACCCGCAGAGCAGTACTTC
CASSPRGAGPAEQYF
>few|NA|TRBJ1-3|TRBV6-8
TGTGCCAGCAGTTACGGGGCCGCCTCTGGAAACACCATATATTTT
CASSYGAASGNTIYF
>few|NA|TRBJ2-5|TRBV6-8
TGTGCCATCCGCTTGACGGGGAGCCAAGAGACCCAGTACTTC
CAIRLTGSQETQYF
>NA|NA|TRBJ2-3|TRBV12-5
TGTGCCAGTTTCAGGGGGAGGGCCGCGACAGATACGCAGTATTTT
CASFRGRAATDTQYF
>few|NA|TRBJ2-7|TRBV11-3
TGTGCCAGCAGCTTAGTGGGCCCACAGGGCGAGCAGTACTTC
CASSLVGPQGEQYF
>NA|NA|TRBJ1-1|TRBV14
TGTGCCAGCAGCGTCCCCGGCACTGAAGCTTTCTTT
CASSVPGTEAFF
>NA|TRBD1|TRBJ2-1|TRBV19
TGTGCCAGTAGTACCGACAGGGGCACCTACAATGAGCAGTTCTTC
CASSTDRGTYNEQFF
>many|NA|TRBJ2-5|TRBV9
TGTGCCAGCAGCGTTGAGGGGGAGTGGGAGACCCAGTACTTC
CASSVEGEWETQYF
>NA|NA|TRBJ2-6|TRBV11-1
TGTGCCAGCAGCTTGGACCTGGGGGGCTCCGGGGCCAACGTCCTGACTTTC
CASSLDLGGSGANVLTF
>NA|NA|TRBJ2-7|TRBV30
TGTGCCTGCTTTCTCCCAATTCCGGGACCCCCCGTAGGAGACTACGAGCAGTACTTC
CACFLPIPGPPVGDYEQYF
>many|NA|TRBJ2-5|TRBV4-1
TGCGCCAGCAGCCAAGATATAACATCTCAAGAGACCCAGTACTTC
CASSQDITSQETQYF
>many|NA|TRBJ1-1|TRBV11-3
TGTGCCAGCAGCTTGGCAGACAGTCCCACTGAAGCTTTCTTT
CASSLADSPTEAFF
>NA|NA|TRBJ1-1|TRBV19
TGTGCCAGTAGTATTGGAGAGGACACTGAAGCTTTCTTT
CASSIGEDTEAFF
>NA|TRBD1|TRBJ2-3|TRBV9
TGTGCCAGCAGCGTAGATGGACAGGGTCCAGATACGCAGTATTTT
CASSVDGQGPDTQYF
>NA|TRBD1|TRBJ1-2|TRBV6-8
TGTGCCAGCGCCCCGGGACAGGGAGCAGATGGCTACACCTTC
CASAPGQGADGYTF
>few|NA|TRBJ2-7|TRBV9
TGTGCCAGCAATAAACTAGCGTGGGGGGCCCTTACCTACGAGCAGTACTTC
CASNKLAWGALTYEQYF
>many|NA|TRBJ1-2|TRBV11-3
TGTGCCAGCAGCTTGCGTAATATGGAGAGATATGGCTACACCTTC
CASSLRNMERYGYTF
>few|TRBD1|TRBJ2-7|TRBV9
TGTGCCAGCAGCCCGTACCGACAGGGGCCCTACGAGCAGTACTTC
CASSPYRQGPYEQYF
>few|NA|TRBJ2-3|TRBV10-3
TGTGCCATCAGTGAGGGTGGACAGAAAATCACAGATACGCAGTATTTT
CAISEGGQKITDTQYF
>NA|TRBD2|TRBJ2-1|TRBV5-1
TGCGCCAGCAGCCCCTGGACTAGCGGAGTCTACAATGAGCAGTTCTTC
CASSPWTSGVYNEQFF
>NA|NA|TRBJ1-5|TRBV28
TGTGCCAGCAGTTTCAAACACAATCAGCCCCAGCATTTT
CASSFKHNQPQHF
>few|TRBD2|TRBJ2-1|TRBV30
TGTGCCTGGAGCAAACTAGCGGGAACCTACAATGAGCAGTTCTTC
CAWSKLAGTYNEQFF
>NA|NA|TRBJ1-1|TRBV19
TGTGCCAGTAGTATAGGCGTTAAGGTCCTATGGAACACTGAAGCTTTCTTT
CASSIGVKVLWNTEAFF
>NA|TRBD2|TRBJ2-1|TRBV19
TGTGCCAGTAGCCGACTAGCGGGAGTGTACAATGAGCAGTTCTTC
CASSRLAGVYNEQFF
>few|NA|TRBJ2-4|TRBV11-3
TGTGCCAGCAGCTTGTTATCAGGGAACAAAAACATTCAGTACTTC
CASSLLSGNKNIQYF
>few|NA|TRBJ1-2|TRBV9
TGTGCCAGCAGTGGGGGCGGGACTGGAGGCTACACCTTC
CASSGGGTGGYTF
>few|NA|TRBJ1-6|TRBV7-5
TGTGCCAGCAGCTTAGGGGCAGGGAACTCCTATAATTCACCCCTCCACTTT
CASSLGAGNSYNSPLHF
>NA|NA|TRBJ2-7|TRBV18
TGTGCCAGCTCTCGATCGTCGGAGAGCTCCTACGAGCAGTACTTC
CASSRSSESSYEQYF